This TCR beta chain was identified during a study of T cells after somatic rescue of genetic block. Some clones are missing from TCRdb's copy, which holds only in-frame ones; the method was immunoSEQ multiplex PCR. In the table there are 13,000 to 15,000 clones, roughly 72% of which are singletons. The CDR3 runs to 12 residues. CDR1 and CDR2 (germline): WSHSY, SAAADI. Trimming shortened V by 6 bases and J by 0 bases, and 6 bases separated the two germline ends. Specimen: peripheral blood mononuclear cells (PBMCs). The receptor's source is a boy aged 5-17 years. The chain has TRBV10-2 and TRBJ2-7, with D uncertain. The CDR3 DNA reads TGCGCCAGCAGCCGTAGCTCCTACGAGCAGTACTTC. This gives the protein CASSRSSYEQYF.